This T cell receptor (beta chain) was obtained from a study of CD8 T cells in ankylosing spondylitis. Regarding the study as a whole: Clones linked to the disease showed a CD8+ phenotype. They occurred at relatively low frequencies in peripheral blood. The study identified a TCR beta motif of several highly homologous variants that appeared characteristic of ankylosing spondylitis blood.

Libraries of TCR beta came from quantitative 5'-RACE with molecular barcodes. MiXCR was run by TCRdb on the 5' RACE reads, yielding one entry per CDR3 protein. Of approximately 250,000 distinct CDR3 sequences in the sample, 20% to 30% were seen once. In this sample, this clonotype turned up many times. The antigen is not known. This CDR3 has 14 residues. Germline values: CDR1 SQVTM, CDR2 ANQGSEA. The junction had 8 bases not matched to a gene; V was cut back by 5 bases and J by 8 bases. The material sequenced was blood, either unsorted or a sorted T cell fraction (not recorded which). This receptor was obtained from a male donor with ankylosing spondylitis or in good health (not recorded which). The chain is built from TRBV29-1 and TRBJ1-4; 10 positions agree with TRBD1. The CDR3 sequence is CSVLGTGVYEKLFF. The CDR3 DNA reads TGCAGCGTTCTTGGGACAGGGGTTTACGAAAAACTGTTTTTT.